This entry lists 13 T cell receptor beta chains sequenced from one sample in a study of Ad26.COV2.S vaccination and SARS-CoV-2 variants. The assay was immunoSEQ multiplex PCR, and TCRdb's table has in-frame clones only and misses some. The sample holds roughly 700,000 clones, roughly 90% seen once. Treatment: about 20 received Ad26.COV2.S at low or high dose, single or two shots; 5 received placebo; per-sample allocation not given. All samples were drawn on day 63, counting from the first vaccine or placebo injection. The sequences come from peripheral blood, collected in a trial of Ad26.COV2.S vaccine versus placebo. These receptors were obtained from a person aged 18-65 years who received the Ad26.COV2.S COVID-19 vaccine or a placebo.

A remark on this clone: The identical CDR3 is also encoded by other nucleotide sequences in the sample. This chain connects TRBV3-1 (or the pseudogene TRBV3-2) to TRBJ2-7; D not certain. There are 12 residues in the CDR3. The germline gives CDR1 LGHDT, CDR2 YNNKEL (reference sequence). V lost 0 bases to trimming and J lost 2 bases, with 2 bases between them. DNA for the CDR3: TGTGCCAGCAGCCAAGATACCTACGAGCAGTACTTC. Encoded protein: CASSQDTYEQYF.

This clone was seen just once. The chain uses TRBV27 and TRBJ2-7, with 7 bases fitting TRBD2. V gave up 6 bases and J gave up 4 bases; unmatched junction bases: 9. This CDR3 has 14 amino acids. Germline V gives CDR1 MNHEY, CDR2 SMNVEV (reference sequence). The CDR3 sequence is CASSRGEYGYEQYF. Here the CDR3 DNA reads TGTGCCAGCAGCCGGGGGGAATACGGATACGAGCAGTACTTC.

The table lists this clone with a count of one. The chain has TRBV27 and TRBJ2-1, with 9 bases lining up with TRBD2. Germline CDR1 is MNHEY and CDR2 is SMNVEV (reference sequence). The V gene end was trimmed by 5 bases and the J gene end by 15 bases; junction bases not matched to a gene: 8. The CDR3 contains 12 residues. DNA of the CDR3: TGTGCCAGCAGTCTCCCGGGACTAGCCCGGTTCTTC. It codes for CASSLPGLARFF.

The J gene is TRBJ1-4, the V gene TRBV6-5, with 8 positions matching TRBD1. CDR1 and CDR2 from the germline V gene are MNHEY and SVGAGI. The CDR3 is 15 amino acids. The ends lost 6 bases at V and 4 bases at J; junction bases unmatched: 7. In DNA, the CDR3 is TGTGCCAGCAGAGGACAGGGATTAGTTAATGAAAAACTGTTTTTT. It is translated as CASRGQGLVNEKLFF.

As DNA, the CDR3 is TGTGCCAGCTCCCACGGGACACGGGACTACGAGCAGTACTTC. Translated, it gives CASSHGTRDYEQYF. The chain combines TRBV18 with TRBJ2-7; a possible D gene is TRBD1 (6 bases). Germline values: CDR1 KGHSH, CDR2 LQKENI. Trimming removed 6 bases from V and 3 bases from J, with 15 bases in between. This CDR3 is 14 amino acids long.

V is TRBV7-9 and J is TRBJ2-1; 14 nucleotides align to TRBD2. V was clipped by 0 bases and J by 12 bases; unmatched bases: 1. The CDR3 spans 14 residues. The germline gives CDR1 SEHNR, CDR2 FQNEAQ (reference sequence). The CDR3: CASSLAGTSGRQFF. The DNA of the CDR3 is TGTGCCAGCAGCTTAGCGGGGACTAGCGGGAGGCAGTTCTTC.

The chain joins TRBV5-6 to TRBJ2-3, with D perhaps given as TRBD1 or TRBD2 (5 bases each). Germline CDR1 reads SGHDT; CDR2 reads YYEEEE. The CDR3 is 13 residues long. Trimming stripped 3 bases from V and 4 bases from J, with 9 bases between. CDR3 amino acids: CASSWSGPDTQYF. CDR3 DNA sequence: TGTGCCAGCAGCTGGTCGGGGCCAGATACGCAGTATTTT.

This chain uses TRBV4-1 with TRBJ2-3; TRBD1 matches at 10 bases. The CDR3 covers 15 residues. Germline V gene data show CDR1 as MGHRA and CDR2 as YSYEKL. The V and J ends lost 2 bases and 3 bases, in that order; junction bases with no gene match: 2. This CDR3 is CASSQRTGGTDTQYF. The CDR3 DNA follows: TGCGCCAGCAGCCAAAGGACAGGGGGGACAGATACGCAGTATTTT.

In DNA form, the CDR3 reads TGTGCCAGCAGCTCGGGATGGGAGAACACCGGGGAGCTGTTTTTT. Protein sequence: CASSSGWENTGELFF. The V and J genes are TRBV5-4 and TRBJ2-2; the D gene is possibly TRBD2 (5 bases). Germline assignment: CDR1 SGHNT and CDR2 YYREEE (reference sequence). V was pared by 3 bases and J by 1 base, with 10 bases between. This CDR3 comprises 15 residues. The whole variable domain, remainder taken from reference TRBV5-4 and TRBJ2-2, is ETGVTQSPTHLIKTRGQQVTLRCSSQSGHNTVSWYQQALGQGPQFIFQYYREEENGRGNFPPRFSGLQFPNYSSELNVNALELDDSALYLCASSSGWENTGELFFGEGSRLTVL.

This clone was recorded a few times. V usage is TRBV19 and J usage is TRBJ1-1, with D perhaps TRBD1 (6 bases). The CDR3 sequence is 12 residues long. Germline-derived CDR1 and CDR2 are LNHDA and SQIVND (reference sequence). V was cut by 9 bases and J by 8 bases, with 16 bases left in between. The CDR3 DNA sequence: TGTGCCAGCAGGGACATCGGCGTGGAAGCTTTCTTT. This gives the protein CASRDIGVEAFF.

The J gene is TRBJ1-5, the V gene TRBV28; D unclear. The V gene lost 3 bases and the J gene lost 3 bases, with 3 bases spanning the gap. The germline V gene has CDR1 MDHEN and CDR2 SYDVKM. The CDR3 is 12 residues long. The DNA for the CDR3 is TGTGCCAGCAGTTTCCCCAATCAGCCCCAGCATTTT. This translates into CASSFPNQPQHF.

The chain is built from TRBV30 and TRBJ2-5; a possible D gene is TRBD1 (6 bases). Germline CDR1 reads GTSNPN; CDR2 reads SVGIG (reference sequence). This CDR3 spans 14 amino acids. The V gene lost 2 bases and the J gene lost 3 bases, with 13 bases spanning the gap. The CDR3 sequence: CAWSLLTGKETQYF. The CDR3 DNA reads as TGTGCCTGGAGTCTATTGACAGGCAAAGAGACCCAGTACTTC.

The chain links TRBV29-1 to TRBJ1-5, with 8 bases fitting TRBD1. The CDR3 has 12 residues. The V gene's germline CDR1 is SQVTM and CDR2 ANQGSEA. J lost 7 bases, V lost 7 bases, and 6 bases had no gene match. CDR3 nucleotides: TGCAGCGCCCGGACAGGGAACCAGCCCCAGCATTTT. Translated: CSARTGNQPQHF.